This TCR beta chain was sequenced in a study of blood T cell repertoires in COVID-19. Background on the study: There were acute and convalescent COVID-19 samples, and they came from the United States, Italy and Spain. Sources were T cells, B-cell-depleted T cells, or PBMCs; the material itself was cDNA or gDNA.

How the authors handled the data: Using reference gene primer amplification, nucleated cell counts were estimated. Profiling relied on immunoSEQ multiplex PCR, and the TCRdb table lists in-frame clones only, not all of them. V, J and clone size derive from that table, while D and trimming were established from the DNA sequence. Of a few hundred thousand clones in the sample, roughly 87% were seen once. CDR1 and CDR2 from the germline V gene are MNHEY and SVGAGI. This CDR3 has 15 amino acids. Trimming at V came to 0 bases and at J to 10 bases, leaving 5 bases not matched to a gene. Followed over time, Seattle patients had been enrolled while infection was active.

This chain uses TRBV6-5 with TRBJ1-6, with 8 bases lining up with TRBD1. This TCR derives from an older woman with COVID-19, enrolled during active disease. Sequencing was carried out using peripheral blood. The CDR3 here is CASSYSVQGASPLHF. The CDR3 DNA sequence: TGTGCCAGCAGTTACTCCGTTCAGGGGGCCTCACCCCTCCACTTT.